Listed here are 31 T cell receptor beta chains from one sample, sequenced in a study of OX40 agonist ivuxolimab in advanced cancers. Library prep was done by the immunoSEQ multiplex PCR assay. The clones in this table, taken by TCRdb from immuneACCESS, are in-frame only. Not every clone is retained; where verified, under half of the shortfall comes from an unresolved V gene, and the cause of the rest is unknown. Within this sample are 65,000 to 95,000 clones, with roughly 87% of them counted one time only. About 0.2% of the sample is held by the ten biggest clonotypes. The material was CD4+ or CD8+ T cells sorted from blood, obtained in a trial of the OX40 agonist ivuxolimab. These receptor sequences come from an adult with an advanced solid tumor such as melanoma, head and neck, liver or kidney cancer.

The J gene is TRBJ1-5, the V gene TRBV19; D remains unclear. Trimming removed 6 bases at V and 4 bases at J, with 7 bases between. This CDR3 contains 12 residues. Germline V CDR1 and CDR2: LNHDA, SQIVND (reference sequence). The DNA of the CDR3 is TGTGCCAGTAGAATACAGAATCAGCCCCAGCATTTT. It yields the protein CASRIQNQPQHF. The full variable domain, with the rest looked up from reference TRBV19 and TRBJ1-5, is DGGITQSPKYLFRKEGQNVTLSCEQNLNHDAMYWYRQDPGQGLRLIYYSQIVNDFQKGDIAEGYSVSREKKESFPLTVTSAQKNPTAFYLCASRIQNQPQHFGDGTRLSIL.

The gene calls are TRBV11-3 and TRBJ2-2; D is unclear. The CDR3 is 13 amino acids. V lost 5 bases and J 5 bases, leaving 9 bases between the germline ends. Germline V CDR1 and CDR2: SGHNT, YENEEA. DNA of the CDR3: TGTGCCAGCAGCCCGCGTGGTACCGGGGAGCTGTTTTTT. This encodes CASSPRGTGELFF.

The V and J genes are TRBV6-1 and TRBJ1-2, with 8 positions matching TRBD1. The CDR3 covers 14 residues. V gave up 6 bases and J gave up 8 bases; unmatched junction bases: 11. CDR1 MNHNS and CDR2 SASEGT come from the germline V gene. CDR3 sequence (DNA): TGTGCCAGCAGCGCCTCAGGGGGCGCGAGGGGCTACACCTTC. As protein: CASSASGGARGYTF.

The DNA for the CDR3 is TGCGCCAGCACCGCAACACCCCAAGAGACCCAGTACTTC. Its translation: CASTATPQETQYF. The genes are TRBV5-1 and TRBJ2-5; D gene uncertain. V dropped 6 bases and J dropped 1 base, with 10 bases sitting between them. The CDR3 length is 13 residues. CDR1 and CDR2 from the germline V gene are SGHRS and YFSETQ.

The rearrangement uses TRBV18 and TRBJ2-1; 13 nucleotides match TRBD2. The CDR3 consists of 17 residues. Trimming took 4 bases from V and 5 from J; bases not matched to a gene: 8. Germline-derived CDR1 and CDR2 are KGHSH and LQKENI. The DNA for the CDR3 is TGTGCCAGCTCACACCGACTAGCGGGAGGTACCCACAATGAGCAGTTCTTC. It encodes CASSHRLAGGTHNEQFF.

The chain has TRBV7-8 and TRBJ1-5, with D uncertain. The CDR3 length is 16 residues. Germline values: CDR1 SGHVS, CDR2 FQNEAQ. V lost 1 base and J 9 bases, leaving 19 bases between the germline ends. Here the CDR3 reads CASSLGGGHNNWPQHF. The CDR3 region has the DNA TGTGCCAGCAGCTTAGGAGGAGGGCATAATAATTGGCCCCAGCATTTT.

This chain joins TRBV9 and TRBJ2-3, with 7 bases aligning to TRBD1. The germline V gene encodes CDR1 SGDLS and CDR2 YYNGEE. The CDR3 covers 19 residues. The ends lost 2 bases at V and 2 bases at J; junction bases unmatched: 17. CDR3 coding DNA: TGTGCCAGCAGCGTCGCGCCTATCTTCCCACAGGGGATCACAGATACGCAGTATTTT. It translates to CASSVAPIFPQGITDTQYF.

The rearrangement joins TRBV19 to TRBJ2-3, with D hard to call. Germline-derived CDR1 and CDR2 are LNHDA and SQIVND (reference sequence). This CDR3 spans 15 amino acids. V lost 5 bases and J 4 bases, leaving 16 bases between the germline ends. DNA for the CDR3: TGTGCCAGTAGTCTCCCGGGCACCCGGCCAGATACGCAGTATTTT. Translating it yields CASSLPGTRPDTQYF.

This clone showed up just a few times. The chain has TRBV28 and TRBJ2-6; D is unclear. The CDR3 contains 13 residues. V was trimmed by 3 bases and J by 4 bases, leaving 4 bases between them. Germline values: CDR1 MDHEN, CDR2 SYDVKM. For the CDR3, the DNA is TGTGCCAGCAGTTTCGCCGGGGCCAACGTCCTGACTTTC. Protein: CASSFAGANVLTF.

This chain links TRBV13 with TRBJ1-4, with TRBD1 matching 8 bases. The CDR3 length is 14 residues. The ends lost 8 bases at V and 7 bases at J; junction bases unmatched: 9. Per the germline V gene, CDR1 is PRHDT and CDR2 is FYEKMQ (reference sequence). The CDR3 DNA reads as TGTGCCAGCTCTAAAAAGGACAGGGTTGAAAAACTGTTTTTT. This sequence encodes CASSKKDRVEKLFF.

Written as DNA, the CDR3 is TGTGCCAGCAGCCAAGAGGGAGGGGCTAACTATGGCTACACCTTC. Residues: CASSQEGGANYGYTF. The genes are TRBV4-2 and TRBJ1-2; weak D call: TRBD1 (5 bases). Per germline, CDR1 LGHNA and CDR2 YNFKEQ. This CDR3 spans 15 amino acids. The V gene lost 0 bases and the J gene lost 0 bases, with 8 bases spanning the gap.

A single count supports this clone. The chain couples TRBV28 to TRBJ1-4; D gene ambiguous. Trimming took off 3 bases at V and 7 bases at J, with 12 bases between the two ends. Germline lookup yields CDR1 MDHEN and CDR2 SYDVKM. This CDR3 has 14 residues. The CDR3 nucleotides are TGTGCCAGCAGTTTTCTAGGAATTGGTGAAAAACTGTTTTTT. It translates to CASSFLGIGEKLFF.

The chain carries TRBV7-8 and TRBJ1-2; D perhaps matches TRBD1 (5 bases). Germline CDR1 is SGHVS and CDR2 is FQNEAQ. The germline V and J ends were trimmed by 4 bases and 6 bases, with 18 bases remaining between them. This CDR3 comprises 15 residues. CDR3 sequence reads: CASSSWLGGLDGYTF. CDR3 DNA sequence: TGTGCCAGCAGCTCCTGGTTGGGGGGTTTGGATGGCTACACCTTC.

Only one count was recorded for this clone. The chain recombines TRBV5-4 with TRBJ2-1, with D tentatively TRBD2 (6 bases). V lost 5 bases to trimming and J lost 5 bases, with 11 bases between them. Looked up from germline, CDR1 is SGHNT and CDR2 is YYREEE (reference sequence). CDR3 length: 13 amino acids. CDR3 region: CASRSRGNNEQFF. As DNA, the CDR3 is TGTGCCAGCAGATCCCGGGGGAACAATGAGCAGTTCTTC.

This clone was counted only a few times. This chain connects TRBV5-6 to TRBJ2-3, with no clear D. The CDR3 spans 15 residues. The germline V and J ends were trimmed by 4 bases and 1 base, with 13 bases remaining between them. Germline loops: CDR1 SGHDT, CDR2 YYEEEE. CDR3: CASSRLGMGTDTQYF. For the CDR3, the DNA is TGTGCCAGCAGCCGCCTAGGAATGGGCACAGATACGCAGTATTTT.

The chain uses TRBV29-1 and TRBJ2-3, with a weak D call TRBD1 (5 bases). Germline values: CDR1 SQVTM, CDR2 ANQGSEA. Between the trimmed V and J ends, which lost 2 bases and 6 bases, there was a span of 18 bases. CDR3 length: 15 residues. This chain's CDR3 is CSVERQGSASDTQYF. The CDR3 DNA reads as TGCAGCGTTGAACGGCAGGGAAGCGCATCCGATACGCAGTATTTT.

The chain links TRBV2 to TRBJ2-1; D perhaps matches TRBD2 (5 bases). Deletions cut 4 bases from V and 12 bases from J, with 10 bases between. CDR3 length: 11 residues. Per germline, CDR1 SNHLY and CDR2 FYNNEI. CDR3 in amino acids: CASSAAAPQFF. CDR3 sequence (DNA): TGTGCCAGCAGTGCAGCGGCGCCGCAGTTCTTC.

The J gene is TRBJ2-2, the V gene TRBV7-9; 7 bases line up with TRBD1. The ends lost 4 bases at V and 6 bases at J; junction bases unmatched: 8. Germline-derived CDR1 and CDR2 are SEHNR and FQNEAQ (reference sequence). The CDR3 runs to 15 residues. For the CDR3, the DNA is TGTGCCAGCAGCTCACCGGGACAGAAGGCCGGGGAGCTGTTTTTT. Protein sequence: CASSSPGQKAGELFF.

This clone appeared a single time. CDR3 protein: CASRTGSGNTIYF. The CDR3 nucleotides read TGTGCCAGCAGGACAGGCTCTGGAAACACCATATATTTT. V is TRBV6-1 and J is TRBJ1-3; tentatively, D is TRBD1 (6 bases). There are 13 residues in the CDR3. Trimming stripped 6 bases from V and 0 bases from J, with 6 bases between. Germline CDR1 and CDR2: MNHNS and SASEGT.

The rearrangement uses TRBV28 and TRBJ2-5; D might be TRBD1 or TRBD2, each matching 5 bases. V lost 3 bases, J lost 1 base, and 15 bases lay in between. This CDR3 is 16 amino acids long. Per germline, CDR1 MDHEN and CDR2 SYDVKM. CDR3 in amino acids: CASSFGGHTVQETQYF. The CDR3 nucleotides read TGTGCCAGCAGTTTCGGAGGACATACGGTCCAAGAGACCCAGTACTTC. Variable domain in full (rest from reference TRBV28 and TRBJ2-5): DVKVTQSSRYLVKRTGEKVFLECVQDMDHENMFWYRQDPGLGLRLIYFSYDVKMKEKGDIPEGYSVSREKKERFSLILESASTNQTSMYLCASSFGGHTVQETQYFGPGTRLLVL.

The chain uses TRBV5-4 and TRBJ2-3; D assignment may be TRBD1 or TRBD2 (5 bases each). CDR1 is SGHNT and CDR2 is YYREEE in the germline V gene (reference sequence). V shed 5 bases and J shed 3 bases, with 16 bases lying between them. This CDR3 region has 15 residues. CDR3 in amino acids: CASSLQGVLTDTQYF. DNA for the CDR3: TGTGCCAGCAGTCTGCAGGGAGTGTTAACAGATACGCAGTATTTT.

The V and J genes are TRBV6-1 and TRBJ1-2; 7 bases line up with TRBD1. Germline V gene data show CDR1 as MNHNS and CDR2 as SASEGT. V lost 5 bases, J lost 5 bases, and 5 bases stayed unmatched. The CDR3 totals 13 residues. The CDR3 region has the DNA TGTGCCAGCAGTATCCGGGACAGATATGGCTACACCTTC. Translating it yields CASSIRDRYGYTF.

The V call is TRBV29-1, the J call TRBJ2-7; 8 positions agree with TRBD1. The germline V gene encodes CDR1 SQVTM and CDR2 ANQGSEA. The CDR3 spans 14 residues. The V and J ends lost 2 bases and 2 bases, in that order; junction bases with no gene match: 5. The CDR3 sequence: CSVERGQEPYEQYF. The DNA of the CDR3 is TGCAGCGTTGAACGGGGACAGGAACCCTACGAGCAGTACTTC.

In nucleotides, the CDR3 is TGTGCCATCAGCGCCCGGGGTGAAAGTCAGCCCCAGCATTTT. This sequence encodes CAISARGESQPQHF. This chain connects TRBV10-3 to TRBJ1-5; D uncertain. Germline assignment: CDR1 ENHRY and CDR2 SYGVKD. The CDR3 totals 14 residues. The germline V and J ends were trimmed by 6 bases and 6 bases, with 15 bases remaining between them.

The chain links TRBV28 to TRBJ2-6; the D gene is possibly TRBD1 (5 bases). This CDR3 region has 15 residues. Trimming stripped 5 bases from V and 0 bases from J, with 8 bases between. The germline V gene has CDR1 MDHEN and CDR2 SYDVKM. As DNA, the CDR3 is TGTGCCAGCAGTCGCAGGGACTCTGGGGCCAACGTCCTGACTTTC. Protein product: CASSRRDSGANVLTF.

This chain joins TRBV30 and TRBJ2-7; D assignment may be TRBD1 or TRBD2 (5 bases each). Trimming left V 4 bases short and J 4 bases short, with 17 bases between. This CDR3 spans 14 amino acids. CDR1 GTSNPN and CDR2 SVGIG come from the germline V gene (reference sequence). Here the CDR3 DNA reads TGTGCCTGGACCCGGGGAACAGGCCGTTACGAGCAGTACTTC. Its protein is CAWTRGTGRYEQYF.

This clone was counted a few times. The chain recombines TRBV7-8 with TRBJ1-2, with D hard to call. Germline V lookup: CDR1 SGHVS, CDR2 FQNEAQ. The CDR3 has 13 amino acids. V lost 5 bases, J lost 8 bases, and 15 bases lay in between. The CDR3, as DNA: TGTGCCAGCAGCGGGCGGCCCTCGGAGGGCTACACCTTC. Protein product: CASSGRPSEGYTF. The variable domain in full, completed from reference TRBV7-8 and TRBJ1-2, reads GAGVSQSPRYKVAKRGQDVALRCDPISGHVSLFWYQQALGQGPEFLTYFQNEAQLDKSGLPSDRFFAERPEGSVSTLKIQRTQQEDSAVYLCASSGRPSEGYTFGSGTRLTVV.

The chain carries TRBV6-4 and TRBJ2-1; 9 bases agree with TRBD2. V lost 6 bases, J lost 12 bases, and 12 bases stayed unmatched. The germline V gene encodes CDR1 MRHNA and CDR2 SNTAGT. This CDR3 is built from 14 residues. The CDR3 DNA reads TGTGCCAGCAGCGACGGGACTAGCTCGGGGGTGCAGTTCTTC. Encoded protein: CASSDGTSSGVQFF.

The rearrangement uses TRBV6-1 and TRBJ1-6; no clear D. V lost 6 bases and J 9 bases, leaving 18 bases between the germline ends. Germline V gene lookup returns CDR1 MNHNS and CDR2 SASEGT. CDR3 length equals 15 residues. The CDR3 is CASSREGGSGSPLHF. CDR3 DNA sequence: TGTGCCAGCAGCCGCGAGGGAGGGTCGGGTTCACCCCTCCACTTT.

Only one count was recorded for this clone. The chain employs TRBV7-3 and TRBJ1-1; 10 bases are shared with TRBD1. The CDR3 is 14 amino acids. The trim removed 5 bases at V and 7 bases at J, leaving 7 bases unmatched. Looked up from germline, CDR1 is SGHTA and CDR2 is FQGTGA. DNA of the CDR3: TGTGCCAGCAGCCTTACGGGACAGGGGAGTGAAGCTTTCTTT. Translated: CASSLTGQGSEAFF.

This sequence joins TRBV11-1 and TRBJ2-1, with 8 positions matching TRBD1. The CDR3 totals 16 residues. Per germline, CDR1 SGHAT and CDR2 FQDESV (reference sequence). V shed 5 bases, J shed 3 bases, and the junction held 9 bases outside the gene matches. Here the CDR3 DNA reads TGTGCCAGCAGCACGGCCCGGGACAGGCTCTACAATGAGCAGTTCTTC. Its protein product is CASSTARDRLYNEQFF.